Listed below are T cell receptor beta chains from one sample, sequenced in a study of graft-versus-host responses after intestinal transplantation. Sequenced by immunoSEQ multiplex PCR; TCRdb stores in-frame clones only, minus some. The sample gives 30,000 to 40,000 clones, 85% to 95% of which show up once; approximately 20% is in the top ten. These receptors' antigens are unknown. The material sequenced was unstimulated CD8+ T cells sorted from spleen or lymph node cells, taken before transplant. These receptors all come from a human donor who was the organ donor for an intestinal transplant. The CDR3 runs from the conserved cysteine through the conserved F or W. The order of the fields is clone size, V gene, D gene, J gene, CDR3 DNA, CDR3 protein. D genes are given only for firm matches. Some rows have no size entry. The others give once, few or many, or a class for an expanded clone.

>NA|TRBV28|NA|TRBJ2-3
TGTGCCAGCAGTTTCCTGGCGGGATCAGATACGCAGTATTTT
CASSFLAGSDTQYF
>NA|TRBV7-3|NA|TRBJ2-2
TGTGCCAGCATCCTTAGTCGCTCCGGGGAGCTGTTTTTT
CASILSRSGELFF
>NA|TRBV28|TRBD2|TRBJ2-3
TGTGCCAGCAGTCCCAGACTAGCGGGTGAGATAGATACGCAGTATTTT
CASSPRLAGEIDTQYF
>NA|TRBV7-3|NA|TRBJ2-1
TGTGCCAGCAGCCTCGGCAGGGCCCCCCCAAACAATGAGCAGTTCTTC
CASSLGRAPPNNEQFF
>NA|TRBV9|NA|TRBJ2-3
TGTGCCAGCAGCGTAGAAAAAGATACGGCGGCCACAGATACGCAGTATTTT
CASSVEKDTAATDTQYF
>NA|TRBV6-1|NA|TRBJ2-5
TGTGCCAGCAGTCCGGACAGATTGAGCGTAGAGACCCAGTACTTC
CASSPDRLSVETQYF
>NA|TRBV11-3|NA|TRBJ2-2
TGTGCCAGCAGCTTAGGCGGTCCCGGGGAGCTGTTTTTT
CASSLGGPGELFF
>NA|TRBV5-1|NA|TRBJ1-1
TGCGCCAGCAGGTCGAACACTGAAGCTTTCTTT
CASRSNTEAFF
>NA|TRBV27|TRBD2|TRBJ2-1
TGTGCCAGCAGTTTAACCCACGGGGGGGGGCTAAGACCCTACAATGAGCAGTTCTTC
CASSLTHGGGLRPYNEQFF
>NA|TRBV5-1|NA|TRBJ1-3
TGCGCCAGCAGCCCGGACAGTTGCTCTGGAAACACCATATATTTT
CASSPDSCSGNTIYF
>NA|TRBV5-8|NA|TRBJ1-6
TGTGCCAGCAGCTTCCCCGCCAGGAGGGAAAATTCACCCCTCCACTTT
CASSFPARRENSPLHF
>NA|TRBV5-6|NA|TRBJ2-3
TGTGCCAGCAGCTTCGGGGATGCAGATACGCAGTATTTT
CASSFGDADTQYF
>once|TRBV5-6|NA|TRBJ2-7
TGTGCCAGCAGCTACAACTACGAGCAGTACTTC
CASSYNYEQYF
>NA|TRBV10-3|TRBD1|TRBJ2-1
TGTGCCATCAGTGACACGACAGGGGGATATTACAATGAGCAGTTCTTC
CAISDTTGGYYNEQFF
>few|TRBV7-9|NA|TRBJ1-1
TGTGCCAGCAGCTTGAGGGGAACTGAAGCTTTCTTT
CASSLRGTEAFF
>NA|TRBV7-9|NA|TRBJ2-3
TGTGCCAGCAGTTTCTCATGGACCAGTACTGACACAGATACGCAGTATTTT
CASSFSWTSTDTDTQYF
>NA|TRBV6-5|NA|TRBJ2-3
TGTGCCAGCAGTAAAACTAGCACAGATACGCAGTATTTT
CASSKTSTDTQYF
>once|TRBV28|NA|TRBJ2-5
TGTGCCAGCAAGGGGTTTGGCTACAGGCAAGAGACCCAGTACTTC
CASKGFGYRQETQYF
>NA|TRBV6-1|NA|TRBJ1-2
TGTGCCAGCAGTGACAATAACTATGGCTACACCTTC
CASSDNNYGYTF
>NA|TRBV9|TRBD1|TRBJ1-2
TGTGCCAGCAGCCCCAGGGGGGCTCCTAACTATGGCTACACCTTC
CASSPRGAPNYGYTF